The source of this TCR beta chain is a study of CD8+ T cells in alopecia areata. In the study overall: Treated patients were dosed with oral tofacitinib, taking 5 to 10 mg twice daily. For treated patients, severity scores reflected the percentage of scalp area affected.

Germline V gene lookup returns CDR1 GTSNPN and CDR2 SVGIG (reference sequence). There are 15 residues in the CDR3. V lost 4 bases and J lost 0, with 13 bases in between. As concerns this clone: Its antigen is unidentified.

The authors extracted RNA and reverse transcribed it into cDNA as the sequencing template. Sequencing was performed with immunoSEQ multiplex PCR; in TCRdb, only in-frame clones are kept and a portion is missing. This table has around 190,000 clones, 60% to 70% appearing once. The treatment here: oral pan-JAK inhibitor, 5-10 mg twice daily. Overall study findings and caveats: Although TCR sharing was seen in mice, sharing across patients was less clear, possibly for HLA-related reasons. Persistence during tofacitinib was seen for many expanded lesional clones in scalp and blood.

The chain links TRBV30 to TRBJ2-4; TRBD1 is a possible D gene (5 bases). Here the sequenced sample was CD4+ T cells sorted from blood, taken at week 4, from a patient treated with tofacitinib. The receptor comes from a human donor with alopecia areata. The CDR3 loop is CAWNEQELAKNIQYF. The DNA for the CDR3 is TGTGCCTGGAACGAACAGGAGTTAGCCAAAAACATTCAGTACTTC.